Included here is one T cell receptor beta chain sequence, with context. The Seattle patients, enrolled during active infection, were followed longitudinally. CDR1 and CDR2 (germline): MNHEY, SMNVEV (reference sequence). The CDR3 has 14 residues. Trimming cost V 4 bases and J 4 bases; bases outside gene matches: 6. The sample is drawn from a study of blood T cell repertoires in COVID-19. Study context: COVID-19 samples, acute and convalescent, were from the United States, Italy and Spain. Nucleic acid was either cDNA or gDNA, and it came from T cells, B-cell-depleted T cells, or PBMCs.

Under the authors' procedure: Estimation of nucleated cell counts relied on the amplification of reference gene primers. Using immunoSEQ multiplex PCR, the repertoire was profiled, and TCRdb retains in-frame clones only, with some absent. V and J calls and clone size follow that table, whereas D and trimming were derived from the DNA. The table records fewer than 250,000 clones, around 89% of them present only once. The source of this sequence is a man under 40 with COVID-19, enrolled during active disease. The chain couples TRBV27 to TRBJ1-2; 7 nucleotides align to TRBD1. Source material: peripheral blood. The CDR3 here is CASSYSTGSYGYTF. In nucleotides, the CDR3 is TGTGCCAGCAGTTACTCGACAGGGTCCTATGGCTACACCTTC.